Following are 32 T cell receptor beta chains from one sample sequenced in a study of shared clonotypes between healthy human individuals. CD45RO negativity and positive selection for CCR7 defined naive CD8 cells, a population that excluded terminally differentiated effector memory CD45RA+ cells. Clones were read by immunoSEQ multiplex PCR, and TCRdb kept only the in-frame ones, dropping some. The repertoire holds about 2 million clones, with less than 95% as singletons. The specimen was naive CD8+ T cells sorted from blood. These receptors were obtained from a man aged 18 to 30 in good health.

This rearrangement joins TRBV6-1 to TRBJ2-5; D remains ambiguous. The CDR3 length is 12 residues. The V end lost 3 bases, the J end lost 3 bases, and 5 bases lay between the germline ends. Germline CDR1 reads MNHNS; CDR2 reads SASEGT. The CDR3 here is CASSDMEETQYF. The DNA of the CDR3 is TGTGCCAGCAGTGACATGGAAGAGACCCAGTACTTC.

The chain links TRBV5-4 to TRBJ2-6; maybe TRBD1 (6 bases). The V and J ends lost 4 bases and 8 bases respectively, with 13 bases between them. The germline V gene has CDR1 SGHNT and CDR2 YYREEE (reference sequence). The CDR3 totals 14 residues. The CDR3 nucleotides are TGTGCCAGCAGCCAATCGGACAGTTCCAACGTCCTGACTTTC. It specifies CASSQSDSSNVLTF.

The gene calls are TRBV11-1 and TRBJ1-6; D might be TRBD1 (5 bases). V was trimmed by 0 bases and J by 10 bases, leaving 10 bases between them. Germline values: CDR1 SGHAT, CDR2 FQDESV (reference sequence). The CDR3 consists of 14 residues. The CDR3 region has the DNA TGTGCCAGCAGCTTAGCCCAGGGTGGCTCACCCCTCCACTTT. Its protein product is CASSLAQGGSPLHF.

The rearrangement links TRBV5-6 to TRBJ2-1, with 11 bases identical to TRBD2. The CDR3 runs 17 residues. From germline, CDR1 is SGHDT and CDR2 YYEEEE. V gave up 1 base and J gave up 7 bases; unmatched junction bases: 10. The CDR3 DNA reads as TGTGCCAGCAGCTTGCCTGAACTAGCGGGAGTTTATAATGAGCAGTTCTTC. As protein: CASSLPELAGVYNEQFF.

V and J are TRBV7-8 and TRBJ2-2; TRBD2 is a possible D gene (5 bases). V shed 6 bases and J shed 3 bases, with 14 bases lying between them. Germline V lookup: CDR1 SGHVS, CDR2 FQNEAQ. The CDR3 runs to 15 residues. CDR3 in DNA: TGTGCCAGCAGATATACGGCCGGGGACACCGGGGAGCTGTTTTTT. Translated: CASRYTAGDTGELFF.

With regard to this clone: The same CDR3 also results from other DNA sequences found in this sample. For the CDR3, the DNA is TGTGCCAGCAGTTCCGGACTAGCGGGGAGCTCCTACAATGAGCAGTTCTTC. As protein: CASSSGLAGSSYNEQFF. The chain is built from TRBV28 and TRBJ2-1; 12 nucleotides line up with TRBD2. V shed 4 bases, J shed 0 bases, and the junction held 4 bases outside the gene matches. This CDR3 contains 17 residues. Looked up from germline, CDR1 is MDHEN and CDR2 is SYDVKM.

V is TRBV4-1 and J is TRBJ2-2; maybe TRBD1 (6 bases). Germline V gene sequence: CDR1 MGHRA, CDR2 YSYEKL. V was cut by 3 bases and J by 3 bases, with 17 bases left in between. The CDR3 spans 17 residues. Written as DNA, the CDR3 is TGCGCCAGCAGCCAGACCACAGGGTCGGCCTACACCGGGGAGCTGTTTTTT. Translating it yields CASSQTTGSAYTGELFF.

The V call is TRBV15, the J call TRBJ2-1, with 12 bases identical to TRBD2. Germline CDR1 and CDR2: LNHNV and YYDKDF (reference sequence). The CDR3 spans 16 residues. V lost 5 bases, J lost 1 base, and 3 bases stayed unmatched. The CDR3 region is CATSGLAGRSYNEQFF. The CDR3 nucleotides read TGTGCCACCAGCGGACTAGCGGGGCGATCCTACAATGAGCAGTTCTTC.

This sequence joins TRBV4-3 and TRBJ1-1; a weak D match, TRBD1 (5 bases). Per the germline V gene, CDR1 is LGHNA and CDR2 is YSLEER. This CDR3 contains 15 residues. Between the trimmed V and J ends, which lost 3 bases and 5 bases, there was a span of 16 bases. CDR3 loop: CASSHIGAGRTEAFF. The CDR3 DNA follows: TGCGCCAGCAGCCACATCGGGGCGGGAAGGACTGAAGCTTTCTTT.

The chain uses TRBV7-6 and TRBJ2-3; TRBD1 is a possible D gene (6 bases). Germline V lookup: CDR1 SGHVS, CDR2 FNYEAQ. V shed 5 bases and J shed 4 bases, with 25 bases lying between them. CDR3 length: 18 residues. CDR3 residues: CASSPGSPLAEGADTQYF. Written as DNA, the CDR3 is TGTGCCAGCAGCCCCGGCTCGCCATTGGCCGAGGGGGCAGATACGCAGTATTTT.

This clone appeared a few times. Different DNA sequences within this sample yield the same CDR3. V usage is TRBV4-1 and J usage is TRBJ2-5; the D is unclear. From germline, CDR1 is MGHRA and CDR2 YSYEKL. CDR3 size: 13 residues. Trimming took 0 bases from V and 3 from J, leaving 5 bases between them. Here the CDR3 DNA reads TGCGCCAGCAGCCAAGATACCGAAGAGACCCAGTACTTC. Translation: CASSQDTEETQYF.

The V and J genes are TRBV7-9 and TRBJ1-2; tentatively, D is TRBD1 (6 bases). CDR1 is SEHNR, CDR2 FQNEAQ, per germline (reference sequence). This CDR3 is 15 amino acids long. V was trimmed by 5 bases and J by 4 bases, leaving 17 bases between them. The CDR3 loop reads CASSLGSGGGYGYTF. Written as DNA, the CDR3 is TGTGCCAGCAGCCTCGGGAGCGGAGGGGGCTATGGCTACACCTTC.

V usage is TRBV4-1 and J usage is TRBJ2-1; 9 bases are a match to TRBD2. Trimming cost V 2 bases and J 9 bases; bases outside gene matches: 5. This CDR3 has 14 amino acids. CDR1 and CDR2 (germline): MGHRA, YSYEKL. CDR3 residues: CASSQWISGGEQFF. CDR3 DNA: TGCGCCAGCAGCCAATGGATTAGCGGGGGTGAGCAGTTCTTC.

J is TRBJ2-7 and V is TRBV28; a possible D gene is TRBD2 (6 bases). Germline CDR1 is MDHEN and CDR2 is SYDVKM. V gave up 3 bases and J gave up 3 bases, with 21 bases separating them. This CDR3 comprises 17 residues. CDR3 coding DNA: TGTGCCAGCAGTTTCCCGCGCCGACTAGTAGCGGACTACGAGCAGTACTTC. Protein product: CASSFPRRLVADYEQYF.

CDR3 region: CASTPGGGQETQYF. DNA for the CDR3: TGTGCCAGCACCCCGGGAGGGGGGCAAGAGACCCAGTACTTC. This sequence joins TRBV25-1 and TRBJ2-5, with 8 bases that match TRBD2. The CDR3 spans 14 residues. The ends lost 7 bases at V and 2 bases at J; junction bases unmatched: 6. Per germline, CDR1 MGHDK and CDR2 SYGVNS.

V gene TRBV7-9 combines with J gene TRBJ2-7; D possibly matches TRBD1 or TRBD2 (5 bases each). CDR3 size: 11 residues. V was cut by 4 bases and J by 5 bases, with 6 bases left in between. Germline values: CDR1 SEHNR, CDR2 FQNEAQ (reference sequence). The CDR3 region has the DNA TGTGCCAGCAGCTGGGACCACGAGCAGTACTTC. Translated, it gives CASSWDHEQYF.

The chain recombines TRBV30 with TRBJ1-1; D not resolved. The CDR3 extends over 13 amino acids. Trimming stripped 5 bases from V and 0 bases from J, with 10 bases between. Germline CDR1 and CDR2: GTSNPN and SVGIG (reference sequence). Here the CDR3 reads CAWGPDLNTEAFF. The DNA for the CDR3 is TGTGCCTGGGGTCCAGACTTGAACACTGAAGCTTTCTTT.

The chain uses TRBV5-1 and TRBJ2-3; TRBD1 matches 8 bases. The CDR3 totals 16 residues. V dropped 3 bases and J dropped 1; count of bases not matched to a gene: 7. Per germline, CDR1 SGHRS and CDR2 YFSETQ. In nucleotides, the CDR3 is TGCGCCAGCAGCTGGACTAAGGACAGGGGCACAGATACGCAGTATTTT. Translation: CASSWTKDRGTDTQYF.

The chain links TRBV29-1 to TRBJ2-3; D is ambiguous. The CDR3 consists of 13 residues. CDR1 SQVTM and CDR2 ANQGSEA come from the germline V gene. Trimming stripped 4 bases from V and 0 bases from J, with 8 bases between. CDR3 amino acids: CSVVTVSTDTQYF. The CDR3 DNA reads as TGCAGCGTTGTTACAGTCAGCACAGATACGCAGTATTTT.

CDR3 loop: CASSQTGGELFF. DNA for the CDR3: TGTGCCAGCAGCCAGACAGGCGGGGAGCTGTTTTTT. This chain uses TRBV7-9 with TRBJ2-2; TRBD1 is a possible D gene (6 bases). Germline CDR1 SEHNR, CDR2 FQNEAQ (reference sequence). This CDR3 has 12 amino acids. V was clipped by 5 bases and J by 7 bases, with 8 bases between them.

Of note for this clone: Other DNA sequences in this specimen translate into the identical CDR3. In DNA, the CDR3 is TGCGCCAGCAGCTTACAGGGCTCCTACGAGCAGTACTTC. This sequence encodes CASSLQGSYEQYF. V gene TRBV5-1 combines with J gene TRBJ2-7; D may be TRBD1 (6 bases). Trimming left V 2 bases short and J 0 bases short, with 6 bases between. Germline lookup yields CDR1 SGHRS and CDR2 YFSETQ. The CDR3 length is 13 residues.

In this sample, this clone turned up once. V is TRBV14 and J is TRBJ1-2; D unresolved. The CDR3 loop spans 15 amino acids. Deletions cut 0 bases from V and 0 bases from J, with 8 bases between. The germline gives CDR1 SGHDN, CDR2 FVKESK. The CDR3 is CASSQDGDTNYGYTF. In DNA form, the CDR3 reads TGTGCCAGCAGCCAAGATGGCGATACTAACTATGGCTACACCTTC.

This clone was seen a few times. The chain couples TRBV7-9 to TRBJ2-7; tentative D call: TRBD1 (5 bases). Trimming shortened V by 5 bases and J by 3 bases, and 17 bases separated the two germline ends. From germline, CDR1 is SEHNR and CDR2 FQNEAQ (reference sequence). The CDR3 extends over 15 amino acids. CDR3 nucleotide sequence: TGTGCCAGCAGCCCAGACCGGACACACTTCTACGAGCAGTACTTC. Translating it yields CASSPDRTHFYEQYF.

The CDR3 loop reads CASSQSGAYNSPLHF. As DNA, the CDR3 is TGCGCCAGCAGCCAAAGTGGAGCCTATAATTCACCCCTCCACTTT. The chain employs TRBV4-1 and TRBJ1-6; no firm D call. Germline V gene data show CDR1 as MGHRA and CDR2 as YSYEKL. V lost 2 bases, J lost 2 bases, and 7 bases lay in between. There are 15 residues in the CDR3.

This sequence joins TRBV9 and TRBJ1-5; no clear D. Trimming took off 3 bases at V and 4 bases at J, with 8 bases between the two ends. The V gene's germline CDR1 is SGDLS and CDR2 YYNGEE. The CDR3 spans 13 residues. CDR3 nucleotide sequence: TGTGCCAGCAGCGCCCAAGGGAATCAGCCCCAGCATTTT. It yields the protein CASSAQGNQPQHF.

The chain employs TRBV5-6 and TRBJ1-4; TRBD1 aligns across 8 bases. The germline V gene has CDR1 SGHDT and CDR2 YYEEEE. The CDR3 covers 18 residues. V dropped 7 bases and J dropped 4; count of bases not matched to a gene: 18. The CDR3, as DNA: TGTGCCAGCGGCCAGCTTAGGGACAGGCAGGACATTAATGAAAAACTGTTTTTT. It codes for CASGQLRDRQDINEKLFF.

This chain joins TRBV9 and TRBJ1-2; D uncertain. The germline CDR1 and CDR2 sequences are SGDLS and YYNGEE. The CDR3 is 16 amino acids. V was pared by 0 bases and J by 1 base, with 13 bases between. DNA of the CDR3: TGTGCCAGCAGCGTAGGAAGAGGGATGCATAACTATGGCTACACCTTC. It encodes CASSVGRGMHNYGYTF. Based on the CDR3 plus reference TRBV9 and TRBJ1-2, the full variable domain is DSGVTQTPKHLITATGQRVTLRCSPRSGDLSVYWYQQSLDQGLQFLIQYYNGEERAKGNILERFSAQQFPDLHSELNLSSLELGDSALYFCASSVGRGMHNYGYTFGSGTRLTVV.

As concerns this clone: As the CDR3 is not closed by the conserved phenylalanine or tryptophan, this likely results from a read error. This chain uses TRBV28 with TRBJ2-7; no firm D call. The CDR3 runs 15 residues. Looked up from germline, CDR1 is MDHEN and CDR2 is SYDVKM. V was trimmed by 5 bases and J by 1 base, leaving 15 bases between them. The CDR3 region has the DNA TGTGCCAGCAGTCTCGACGTCTCTGGGTCCTACGAGCAGTACCTC. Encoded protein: CASSLDVSGSYEQYL.

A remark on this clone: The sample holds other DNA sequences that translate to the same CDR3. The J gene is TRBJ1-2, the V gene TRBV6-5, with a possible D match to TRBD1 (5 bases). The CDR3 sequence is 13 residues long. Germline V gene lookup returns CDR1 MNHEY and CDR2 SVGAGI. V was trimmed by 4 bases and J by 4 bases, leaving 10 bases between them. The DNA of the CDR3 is TGTGCCAGCAGTTCAACAGGAGTCTATGGCTACACCTTC. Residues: CASSSTGVYGYTF.

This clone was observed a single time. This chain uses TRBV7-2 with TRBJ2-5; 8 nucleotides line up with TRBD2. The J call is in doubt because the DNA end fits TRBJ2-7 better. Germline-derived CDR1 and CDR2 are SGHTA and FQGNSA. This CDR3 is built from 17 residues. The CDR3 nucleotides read TGTGCCAGCAGCTTAGCCCTGGGACCAGCGGGGGTCTACGAGCAGTACTTC. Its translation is CASSLALGPAGVYEQYF.

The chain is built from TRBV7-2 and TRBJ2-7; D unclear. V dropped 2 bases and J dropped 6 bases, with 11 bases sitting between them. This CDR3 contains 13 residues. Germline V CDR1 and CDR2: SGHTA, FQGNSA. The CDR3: CASSLYLYGEQYF. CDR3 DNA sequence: TGTGCCAGCAGCTTATATCTGTACGGCGAGCAGTACTTC.

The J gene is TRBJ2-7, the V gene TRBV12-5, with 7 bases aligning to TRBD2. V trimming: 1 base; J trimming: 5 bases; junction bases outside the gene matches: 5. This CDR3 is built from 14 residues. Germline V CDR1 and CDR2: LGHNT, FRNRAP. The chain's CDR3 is CASGLGGRGDEQYF. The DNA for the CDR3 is TGTGCTAGTGGTTTGGGAGGACGGGGGGACGAGCAGTACTTC.